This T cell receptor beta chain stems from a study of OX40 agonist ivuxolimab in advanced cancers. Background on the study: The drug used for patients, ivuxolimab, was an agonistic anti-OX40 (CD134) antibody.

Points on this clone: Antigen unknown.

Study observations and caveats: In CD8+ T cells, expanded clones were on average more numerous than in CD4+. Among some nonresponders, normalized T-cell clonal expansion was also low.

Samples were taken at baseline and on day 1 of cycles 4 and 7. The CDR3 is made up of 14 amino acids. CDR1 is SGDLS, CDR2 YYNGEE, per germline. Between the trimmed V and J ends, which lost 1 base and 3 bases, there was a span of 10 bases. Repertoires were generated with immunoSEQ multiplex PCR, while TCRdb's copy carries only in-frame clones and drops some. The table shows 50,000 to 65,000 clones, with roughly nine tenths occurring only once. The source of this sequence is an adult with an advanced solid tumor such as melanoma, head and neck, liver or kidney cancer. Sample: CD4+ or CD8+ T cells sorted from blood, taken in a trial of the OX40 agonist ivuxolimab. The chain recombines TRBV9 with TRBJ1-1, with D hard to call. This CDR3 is CASSVSSQDTEAFF. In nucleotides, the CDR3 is TGTGCCAGCAGCGTAAGTTCCCAGGACACTGAAGCTTTCTTT.